Below, 8 T cell receptor beta chains from the same sample are listed, as sequenced in a study of T cell clones after liver transplantation. Libraries were prepared by immunoSEQ multiplex PCR; TCRdb keeps only in-frame clonotypes and omits some of them. The sample contains 77,000 or so clones, about four fifths of which appear only once. The specimen comprised CD4+ T cells from blood, sampled 12 months after liver transplant. The receptors derive from a human patient who received a liver transplant. The graft donor may be the source of some T cells.

This clone was recorded once. The genes are TRBV28 and TRBJ1-2; D not certain. Trimming left V 4 bases short and J 0 bases short, with 15 bases between. The CDR3 is 16 residues long. Germline V gene data show CDR1 as MDHEN and CDR2 as SYDVKM. The CDR3 nucleotides are TGTGCCAGCAGTTCCCTGCCCTATACATCTAACTATGGCTACACCTTC. This codes for CASSSLPYTSNYGYTF.

The chain recombines TRBV19 with TRBJ2-5; 14 bases map to TRBD2. The germline V gene encodes CDR1 LNHDA and CDR2 SQIVND (reference sequence). V lost 5 bases to trimming and J lost 6 bases; unmatched junction nucleotides: 11. This CDR3 spans 17 amino acids. This chain's CDR3 is CASSGQFGTSGRQTQYF. The CDR3 bases are TGTGCCAGTAGTGGGCAATTTGGGACTAGCGGGAGACAGACCCAGTACTTC.

The chain recombines TRBV28 with TRBJ1-3; the D gene is possibly TRBD1 (6 bases). From germline, CDR1 is MDHEN and CDR2 SYDVKM. Trimming removed 3 bases at V and 0 bases at J, with 12 bases between. There are 16 residues in the CDR3. This CDR3 reads CASSFEGGISGNTIYF. The CDR3 DNA is TGTGCCAGCAGTTTTGAGGGGGGGATCTCTGGAAACACCATATATTTT.

The chain is built from TRBV20-1 and TRBJ1-1; D not certain. Germline CDR1 reads DFQATT; CDR2 reads SNEGSKA (reference sequence). The CDR3 extends over 11 amino acids. With 0 bases removed from V and 6 bases from J, the gap between germline ends came to 5 bases. The CDR3, as DNA: TGCAGTGCTAGAGAGTGGGCTGAAGCTTTCTTT. This sequence encodes CSAREWAEAFF.

This clone was found many times. The genes are TRBV6-1 and TRBJ1-2; TRBD1 matches 7 bases. This CDR3 contains 13 residues. Germline V gene sequence: CDR1 MNHNS, CDR2 SASEGT. J lost 2 bases, V lost 6 bases, and 3 bases had no gene match. In nucleotides, the CDR3 is TGTGCCAGCAGGAAGACAGGGAACTATGGCTACACCTTC. This encodes CASRKTGNYGYTF.

The chain joins TRBV15 to TRBJ1-1; a weak D match, TRBD1 (5 bases). Germline V gene lookup returns CDR1 LNHNV and CDR2 YYDKDF (reference sequence). This CDR3 is built from 13 residues. V lost 0 bases and J lost 10, with 12 bases in between. The CDR3 coding sequence is TGTGCCACCAGCAGAGATGGGGGAGTTCGAGCTTTCTTT. Translating gives CATSRDGGVRAFF. The full variable domain, completed using reference TRBV15 and TRBJ1-1, is DAMVIQNPRYQVTQFGKPVTLSCSQTLNHNVMYWYQQKSSQAPKLLFHYYDKDFNNEADTPDNFQSRRPNTSFCFLDIRSPGLGDTAMYLCATSRDGGVRAFFGQGTRLTVV.

V is TRBV5-4 and J is TRBJ2-2, with D possibly being TRBD1 (5 bases). The V and J ends lost 1 base and 5 bases respectively, with 15 bases between them. CDR1 and CDR2 (germline): SGHNT, YYREEE (reference sequence). The CDR3 totals 16 residues. The CDR3 sequence is CASSLRKAGLTGELFF. The CDR3 DNA reads TGTGCCAGCAGCTTGAGGAAGGCAGGGTTGACCGGGGAGCTGTTTTTT. Full variable domain (remainder filled in from reference TRBV5-4 and TRBJ2-2): ETGVTQSPTHLIKTRGQQVTLRCSSQSGHNTVSWYQQALGQGPQFIFQYYREEENGRGNFPPRFSGLQFPNYSSELNVNALELDDSALYLCASSLRKAGLTGELFFGEGSRLTVL.

V gene TRBV18 combines with J gene TRBJ2-1; 13 bases match TRBD2. Germline V gene sequence: CDR1 KGHSH, CDR2 LQKENI. Trimming cost V 6 bases and J 5 bases; bases outside gene matches: 7. There are 16 residues in the CDR3. CDR3 bases: TGTGCCAGCTCCGGGACTAGCGGGACCATAGACAATGAGCAGTTCTTC. It encodes CASSGTSGTIDNEQFF.